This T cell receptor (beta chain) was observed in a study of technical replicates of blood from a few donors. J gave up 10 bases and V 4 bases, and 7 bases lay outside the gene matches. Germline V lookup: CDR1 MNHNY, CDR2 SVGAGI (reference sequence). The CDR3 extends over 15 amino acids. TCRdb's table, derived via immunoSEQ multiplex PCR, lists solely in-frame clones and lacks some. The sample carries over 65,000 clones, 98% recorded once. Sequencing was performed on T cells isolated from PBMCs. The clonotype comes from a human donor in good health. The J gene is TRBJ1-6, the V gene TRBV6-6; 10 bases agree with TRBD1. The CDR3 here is CASSLTGQGRSPLHF. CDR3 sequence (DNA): TGTGCCAGCAGTTTGACGGGACAGGGGCGATCACCCCTCCACTTT.